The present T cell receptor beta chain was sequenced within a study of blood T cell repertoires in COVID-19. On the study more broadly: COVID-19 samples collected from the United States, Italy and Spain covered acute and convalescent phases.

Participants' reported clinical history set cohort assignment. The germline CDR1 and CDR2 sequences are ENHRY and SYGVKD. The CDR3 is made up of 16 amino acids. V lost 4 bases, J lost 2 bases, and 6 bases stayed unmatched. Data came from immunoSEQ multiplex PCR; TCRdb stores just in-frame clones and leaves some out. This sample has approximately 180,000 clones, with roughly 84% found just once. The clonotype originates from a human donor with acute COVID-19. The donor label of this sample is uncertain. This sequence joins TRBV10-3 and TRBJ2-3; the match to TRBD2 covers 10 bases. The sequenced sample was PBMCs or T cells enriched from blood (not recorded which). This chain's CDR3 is CAISGNSGGLTDTQYF. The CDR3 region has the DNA TGTGCCATCAGTGGGAATAGCGGGGGGCTCACAGATACGCAGTATTTT.